This T cell receptor (beta chain) originates from a study of T cells in Graves' hyperthyroidism and ophthalmopathy. Germline CDR1 reads KGHDR; CDR2 reads SFDVKD. The CDR3 consists of 17 residues. Trimming shortened V by 4 bases and J by 0 bases, and 15 bases separated the two germline ends. TCR beta CDR3 sequences were amplified from RNA transcripts. An initial round of RT-PCR targeting the TCR CDR3 relied on the HTBI primer set. TCRdb reprocessed the multiplex PCR reads via MiXCR and lists one record per CDR3 protein. The sample contains around 190,000 distinct CDR3 sequences, around 16% of which appear only once. On this clonotype: Its target is not known. This may be a read error, as it is one base from a much larger clone.

Study findings and constraints: Through a model of 13 V-J features, ophthalmopathy was separated from stable hyperthyroidism.

Researchers barred patients who had uncontrolled infection, other autoimmune disease, pregnancy or lactation. Out of over 9 ml of fresh peripheral blood came the PBMCs. The chain has TRBV24-1 and TRBJ2-1; D is undetermined. Sequenced material: blood. The source is a woman aged 50 to 65 with Graves' hyperthyroidism. CDR3 amino acids: CATSDPRISSSYNEQFF. In nucleotides, the CDR3 is TGTGCCACCAGTGACCCAAGGATTAGTAGCTCCTACAATGAGCAGTTCTTC.